This TCR beta chain derives from a study of human T cells and chemical hapten exposure. Time point specified: pre-sensitization, week 0. Indicated treatment: therapeutic diphenylcyclopropenone sensitization with weekly scalp DPC. The study enrolled 18 to 70-year-old alopecia patients suitable for DPC. Library preparation tagged each individual cDNA molecule with a unique molecular identifier. Each CDR3 protein gets one entry after TCRdb re-called the RACE reads with MiXCR. This table has some 360,000 distinct CDR3 sequences, 4% to 6% appearing once. Germline V gene data show CDR1 as MGHDK and CDR2 as SYGVNS. The CDR3 has 11 residues. Losses at the gene ends were 8 bases for V and 8 bases for J; bases not matched to a gene: 5. Regarding the study as a whole: Controls had significantly fewer large CDR3 similarity clusters than were formed by expanded TCRs.

There are a few counts of this clonotype. Antigen: not known. This chain connects TRBV25-1 to TRBJ1-2; 7 positions agree with TRBD1. The sequence derives from a woman between 45 and 65 years old with alopecia areata. Some clones in this sample may be carry-over from other donors' samples. The sample consisted of whole blood, taken in connection with sensitization to the hapten diphenylcyclopropenone (DPC). The CDR3 DNA reads as TGTGCCAGCCGCGACAGGGACGGCTACACCTTC. Translating gives CASRDRDGYTF.